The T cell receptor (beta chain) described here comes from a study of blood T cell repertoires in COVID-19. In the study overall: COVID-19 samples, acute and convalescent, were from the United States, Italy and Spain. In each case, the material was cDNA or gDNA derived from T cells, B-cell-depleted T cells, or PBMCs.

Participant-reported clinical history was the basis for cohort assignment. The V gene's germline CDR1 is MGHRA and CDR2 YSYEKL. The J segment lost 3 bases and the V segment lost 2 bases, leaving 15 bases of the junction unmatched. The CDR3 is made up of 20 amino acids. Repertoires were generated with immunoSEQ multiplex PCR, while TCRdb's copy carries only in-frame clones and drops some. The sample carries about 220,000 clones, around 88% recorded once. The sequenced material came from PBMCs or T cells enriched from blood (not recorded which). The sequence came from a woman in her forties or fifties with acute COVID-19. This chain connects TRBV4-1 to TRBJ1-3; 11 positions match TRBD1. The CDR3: CASSQFFIGQGALIGNTIYF. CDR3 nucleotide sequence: TGCGCCAGCAGCCAATTTTTTATCGGACAGGGGGCGTTGATTGGAAACACCATATATTTT.